Listed here are 2 T cell receptor beta chains from one sample, sequenced in a study of blood T cells in healthy people across ages. PCR was performed a second time for about 6 to 11 cycles using a sample-barcoded 5' primer and a J-beta primer mix. TCRdb processed the 5' RACE reads anew with MiXCR; each CDR3 protein has one entry. The profile covers more than 650,000 distinct CDR3 sequences, with less than 70% appearing a single time and roughly 40% taken by the ten largest. Sequencing was carried out using blood. These receptors originate from a man older than 75 in good health.

This clonotype was seen more than once but under ten times. The V and J genes are TRBV28 and TRBJ2-5; possibly TRBD1 for D (5 bases). V lost 6 bases and J lost 0, with 17 bases in between. The CDR3 length is 16 residues. Per germline, CDR1 MDHEN and CDR2 SYDVKM. The CDR3 loop is CASSSAVTVYQETQYF. In DNA, the CDR3 is TGTGCCAGCAGCTCCGCTGTGACAGTGTACCAAGAGACCCAGTACTTC. The full variable domain, its missing parts supplied by reference TRBV28 and TRBJ2-5, is DVKVTQSSRYLVKRTGEKVFLECVQDMDHENMFWYRQDPGLGLRLIYFSYDVKMKEKGDIPEGYSVSREKKERFSLILESASTNQTSMYLCASSSAVTVYQETQYFGPGTRLLVL.

This clonotype was counted a few times. The rearrangement uses TRBV27 and TRBJ2-3; possibly TRBD1 or TRBD2 for D (6 bases each). The germline V gene encodes CDR1 MNHEY and CDR2 SMNVEV (reference sequence). This CDR3 spans 14 amino acids. The V end lost 3 bases, the J end lost 14 bases, and 21 bases lay between the germline ends. CDR3 in amino acids: CASSLEGEDRYAYF. The CDR3 DNA reads TGTGCCAGCAGTTTGGAGGGAGAGGACAGATACGCGTATTTT.